These 27 T cell receptor beta chains were sequenced from one sample in a study of CD4+ T cells in melanoma (dated by TCRdb to 2021 to 2024). The library came from the immunoSEQ multiplex PCR assay. The table comes from immuneACCESS by way of TCRdb, which keeps in-frame sequences with V and J called. Part of the clones is missing from these tables; in studies checked, under half for an unresolved V gene and the rest for unknown reasons. In this sample the table shows more than 20,000 clones, about four fifths of which occur a single time. The ten largest clones take up around 3.6% of the sample. The source material was cells from a culture (not recorded whether cultured in vitro). The receptors were gathered from a human donor with melanoma.

The chain links TRBV2 to TRBJ2-6; D is ambiguous. Trimming stripped 6 bases from V and 0 bases from J, with 6 bases between. The CDR3 runs 14 residues. Germline-derived CDR1 and CDR2 are SNHLY and FYNNEI. The CDR3 DNA reads as TGTGCCAGCAGGGACGGCTCTGGGGCCAACGTCCTGACTTTC. It specifies CASRDGSGANVLTF.

This clone was detected only once. CDR3 residues: CSVEEGGTELNTIYF. The CDR3 DNA is TGCAGCGTTGAAGAGGGGGGGACGGAATTGAACACCATATATTTT. The chain recombines TRBV29-1 with TRBJ1-3, with D maybe TRBD1 (5 bases). V lost 0 bases, J lost 7 bases, and 16 bases lay in between. This CDR3 has 15 amino acids. The germline CDR1 and CDR2 sequences are SQVTM and ANQGSEA.

J is TRBJ2-7 and V is TRBV11-2; D ambiguous. The germline V gene has CDR1 SGHAT and CDR2 FQNNGV. The CDR3 sequence is 15 residues long. The ends were cut back, 2 bases at V and 6 bases at J, with 17 bases in the middle. In DNA form, the CDR3 reads TGTGCCAGCAGCTTATTCCCCTCCCTTTCCCGCGAGCAGTACTTC. Translation: CASSLFPSLSREQYF. Supplemented by reference TRBV11-2 and TRBJ2-7, the full variable domain reads EAGVAQSPRYKIIEKRQSVAFWCNPISGHATLYWYQQILGQGPKLLIQFQNNGVVDDSQLPKDRFSAERLKGVDSTLKIQPAKLEDSAVYLCASSLFPSLSREQYFGPGTRLTVT.

The rearrangement uses TRBV7-2 and TRBJ2-7; D possibly corresponds to TRBD1 (5 bases). With 5 bases removed from V and 4 bases from J, the gap between germline ends came to 9 bases. CDR1 SGHTA and CDR2 FQGNSA come from the germline V gene. This CDR3 has 12 amino acids. The CDR3 DNA reads as TGTGCCAGCAGCCCCGACAGATACGAGCAGTACTTC. It translates to CASSPDRYEQYF.

The chain recombines TRBV18 with TRBJ1-1, with 8 nucleotides matching TRBD1. The CDR3 loop spans 13 amino acids. The V segment lost 5 bases and the J segment 3 bases; nucleotides outside the gene matches: 2. Germline CDR1 is KGHSH and CDR2 is LQKENI. The CDR3 nucleotides are TGTGCCAGCTCAGGACAGGGCCACACTGAAGCTTTCTTT. Amino acid sequence: CASSGQGHTEAFF.

The genes are TRBV7-9 and TRBJ1-2; 10 bases map to TRBD1. CDR3 length: 14 amino acids. V was clipped by 4 bases and J by 4 bases; unmatched bases: 3. Germline CDR1 reads SEHNR; CDR2 reads FQNEAQ (reference sequence). CDR3 residues: CASSSRTGGYGYTF. CDR3 in DNA: TGTGCCAGCAGCTCACGGACAGGGGGCTATGGCTACACCTTC.

The chain couples TRBV29-1 to TRBJ2-2; a weak D match, TRBD1 (5 bases). This CDR3 spans 13 amino acids. Trimming removed 1 base at V and 7 bases at J, with 10 bases between. Germline lookup yields CDR1 SQVTM and CDR2 ANQGSEA. The CDR3 DNA reads TGCAGCGTTGAAGCGCAGGGTGGCGGGGAGCTGTTTTTT. It is translated as CSVEAQGGGELFF.

This chain links TRBV19 with TRBJ1-2; D ambiguous. V lost 3 bases to trimming and J lost 10 bases, with 12 bases between them. Germline V gene sequence: CDR1 LNHDA, CDR2 SQIVND (reference sequence). This CDR3 contains 12 residues. CDR3 nucleotides: TGTGCCAGTAGTATGCCCGGGCTCTCCTACACCTTC. Its translation is CASSMPGLSYTF.

The rearrangement uses TRBV30 and TRBJ1-3; D is undetermined. The CDR3 covers 16 residues. The germline V gene encodes CDR1 GTSNPN and CDR2 SVGIG (reference sequence). V dropped 3 bases and J dropped 0 bases, with 15 bases sitting between them. The CDR3 DNA is TGTGCCTGGAGCCTCAGCGGCGGGAGCTCTGGAAACACCATATATTTT. Translating it yields CAWSLSGGSSGNTIYF.

This clone occurred once. This chain links TRBV11-3 with TRBJ2-5; possible D gene TRBD2, 6 bases. The germline CDR1 and CDR2 sequences are SGHNT and YENEEA. Deletions cut 2 bases from V and 5 bases from J, with 9 bases between. This CDR3 region has 13 residues. The CDR3 spells CASSLSEGETQYF. CDR3 DNA sequence: TGTGCCAGCAGCTTATCGGAGGGGGAGACCCAGTACTTC.

The chain combines TRBV11-2 with TRBJ2-6, with D unresolved. The CDR3 extends over 15 amino acids. The germline V gene encodes CDR1 SGHAT and CDR2 FQNNGV. The V and J ends lost 5 bases and 0 bases respectively, with 8 bases between them. The CDR3 spells CASSRRSSGANVLTF. The CDR3 nucleotides read TGTGCCAGCAGCCGAAGGTCCTCTGGGGCCAACGTCCTGACTTTC.

This clone was seen a handful of times. V gene TRBV6-1 combines with J gene TRBJ2-7, with D possibly being TRBD2 (6 bases). Germline CDR1 MNHNS, CDR2 SASEGT. V dropped 6 bases and J dropped 12 bases, with 21 bases sitting between them. The CDR3 consists of 13 residues. The CDR3 here is CASSPGTGRSRYF. CDR3 DNA: TGTGCCAGCAGCCCTGGGACGGGGAGGAGCAGGTACTTC.

V usage is TRBV4-1 and J usage is TRBJ2-1; TRBD1 might be the D (6 bases). With 1 base removed from V and 4 bases from J, the gap between germline ends came to 14 bases. The CDR3 is 16 residues long. In germline, CDR1 is MGHRA, CDR2 YSYEKL. CDR3 bases: TGCGCCAGCAGCCAAGTCGGCAGGGGCCGGTACAATGAGCAGTTCTTC. Its protein product is CASSQVGRGRYNEQFF.

This chain links TRBV7-8 with TRBJ2-7; D might be TRBD2 (5 bases). Germline CDR1 reads SGHVS; CDR2 reads FQNEAQ. CDR3 length: 14 residues. V was pared by 5 bases and J by 1 base, with 12 bases between. The CDR3 here is CASSLTTGSYEQYF. As DNA, the CDR3 is TGTGCCAGCAGCCTGACGACGGGATCCTACGAGCAGTACTTC.

The chain uses TRBV2 and TRBJ2-2, with 7 bases identical to TRBD1. V shed 6 bases and J 1 base; nucleotides not matched to a gene: 5. Germline values: CDR1 SNHLY, CDR2 FYNNEI. CDR3 size: 15 residues. The CDR3: CASSRQGRNTGELFF. CDR3 coding DNA: TGTGCCAGCAGCCGACAGGGAAGGAACACCGGGGAGCTGTTTTTT.

V usage is TRBV5-1 and J usage is TRBJ1-1; the D is unclear. V gave up 2 bases and J gave up 4 bases, with 9 bases separating them. The CDR3 has 13 amino acids. Germline CDR1 SGHRS, CDR2 YFSETQ. The CDR3 bases are TGCGCCAGCAGCTTAGAGTTGGGCACTGAAGCTTTCTTT. This translates into CASSLELGTEAFF.

V and J are TRBV7-9 and TRBJ2-3, with 14 bases lining up with TRBD2. Per germline, CDR1 SEHNR and CDR2 FQNEAQ (reference sequence). V was pared by 0 bases and J by 8 bases, with 10 bases of the junction left unmatched. CDR3 size: 18 residues. The chain's CDR3 is CASSLARSGTSGGFTQYF. The CDR3, as DNA: TGTGCCAGCAGCTTAGCCCGTTCCGGGACTAGCGGGGGCTTTACGCAGTATTTT.

The chain recombines TRBV6-5 with TRBJ1-2; D perhaps matches TRBD1 (5 bases). The CDR3 length is 13 residues. V lost 3 bases to trimming and J lost 3 bases, with 8 bases between them. The germline CDR1 and CDR2 sequences are MNHEY and SVGAGI. The CDR3 sequence is CASSYQGDYGYTF. Here the CDR3 DNA reads TGTGCCAGCAGTTATCAGGGTGACTATGGCTACACCTTC.

This clone appeared a few times. The rearrangement links TRBV4-1 to TRBJ1-2; no clear D. There are 13 residues in the CDR3. With 10 bases removed from V and 1 base from J, the gap between germline ends came to 13 bases. Looked up from germline, CDR1 is MGHRA and CDR2 is YSYEKL. The CDR3 spells CAIRWTGNYGYTF. Written as DNA, the CDR3 is TGCGCCATTCGGTGGACCGGTAACTATGGCTACACCTTC.

V and J are TRBV9 and TRBJ2-1; TRBD2 is a possible D gene (7 bases). The CDR3 has 15 residues. Trimming took off 0 bases at V and 3 bases at J, with 10 bases between the two ends. The germline V gene encodes CDR1 SGDLS and CDR2 YYNGEE. CDR3 nucleotides: TGTGCCAGCAGCGTAGAGGGGGACTACTACAATGAGCAGTTCTTC. Protein sequence: CASSVEGDYYNEQFF.

This rearrangement joins TRBV5-1 to TRBJ2-1; 8 bases align to TRBD1. The CDR3 loop spans 12 amino acids. Trimming cost V 4 bases and J 10 bases; bases outside gene matches: 4. Looked up from germline, CDR1 is SGHRS and CDR2 is YFSETQ. CDR3: CASSLGQGEQFF. The DNA for the CDR3 is TGCGCCAGCAGCCTAGGACAGGGCGAGCAGTTCTTC.

The chain carries TRBV18 and TRBJ2-7; 7 bases line up with TRBD2. The V segment lost 6 bases and the J segment 0 bases; nucleotides outside the gene matches: 5. Germline-derived CDR1 and CDR2 are KGHSH and LQKENI. This CDR3 is 14 amino acids long. CDR3 coding DNA: TGTGCCAGCTCTACGGGACTAACCTCCTACGAGCAGTACTTC. Protein sequence: CASSTGLTSYEQYF.

This chain joins TRBV7-9 and TRBJ2-5; TRBD2 matches at 7 bases. The CDR3 contains 17 residues. Germline V gene sequence: CDR1 SEHNR, CDR2 FQNEAQ (reference sequence). V lost 2 bases, J lost 2 bases, and 11 bases stayed unmatched. CDR3 bases: TGTGCCAGCAGCTTAAACCTCGCGCTAGCGGTACAAGAGACCCAGTACTTC. Its protein product is CASSLNLALAVQETQYF.

The chain has TRBV5-1 and TRBJ1-4, with D tentatively TRBD1 (6 bases). Germline V gene lookup returns CDR1 SGHRS and CDR2 YFSETQ. V lost 6 bases and J 7 bases, leaving 16 bases between the germline ends. The CDR3 spans 14 residues. DNA of the CDR3: TGCGCCAGCAAAATGGGGGCATCGAGTGAAAAACTGTTTTTT. It yields the protein CASKMGASSEKLFF.

This clone appeared a few times. The V and J genes are TRBV5-1 and TRBJ1-6; D may be TRBD1 (6 bases). Germline CDR1 SGHRS, CDR2 YFSETQ. Trimming shortened V by 8 bases and J by 8 bases, and 14 bases separated the two germline ends. The CDR3 spans 13 residues. The CDR3 spells CASRDNDDSPLHF. The CDR3, as DNA: TGCGCCAGTCGGGACAACGACGATTCACCCCTCCACTTT.

The chain has TRBV18 and TRBJ1-2; no clear D. Germline V lookup: CDR1 KGHSH, CDR2 LQKENI. The ends were cut back, 10 bases at V and 0 bases at J, with 15 bases in the middle. The CDR3 spans 14 residues. DNA for the CDR3: TGTGCCACCGGTAGTCTGGATTCTAACTATGGCTACACCTTC. Translation: CATGSLDSNYGYTF.

This sequence joins TRBV6-1 and TRBJ1-2, with D maybe TRBD1 (5 bases). This CDR3 is 17 amino acids long. Trimming shortened V by 3 bases and J by 5 bases, and 22 bases separated the two germline ends. The germline V gene has CDR1 MNHNS and CDR2 SASEGT. The DNA for the CDR3 is TGTGCCAGCAGTGAGGCCCTCGGCCCTCGCCCAGGGTATGGCTACACCTTC. It encodes CASSEALGPRPGYGYTF.